The entry that follows covers one T cell receptor beta chain sequence. The sample is drawn from a study of naive CD8 T cells in extremely preterm neonates. This CDR3 has 15 amino acids. Germline assignment: CDR1 KGHSH and CDR2 LQKENI. Trimming removed 1 base at V and 6 bases at J, with 16 bases between. Using immunoSEQ multiplex PCR, the repertoire was profiled, and TCRdb retains in-frame clones only, with some absent. The sample lists around 5,000 clones; approximately 97% were seen once. The sequence derives from a human donor in good health. The genes are TRBV18 and TRBJ2-7, with D possibly matching TRBD1 (5 bases). Material for sequencing was naive CD8+ T cells from blood. In nucleotides, the CDR3 is TGTGCCAGCTCACCACGCCAAGGGGCCTCCGCCGAGCAGTACTTC. Its translation is CASSPRQGASAEQYF. The variable domain in full, completed from reference TRBV18 and TRBJ2-7, reads NAGVMQNPRHLVRRRGQEARLRCSPMKGHSHVYWYRQLPEEGLKFMVYLQKENIIDESGMPKERFSAEFPKEGPSILRIQQVVRGDSAAYFCASSPRQGASAEQYFGPGTRLTVT.